This TCR beta chain emerged from a study of T cell responses to AZD1222 COVID-19 vaccine (dated by TCRdb to 2020 to 2022). About the investigation overall: AZD1222 recipients with second doses at about 4 weeks or about 12 weeks were pooled, because spike-specific TCR depth and breadth did not differ between schedules. Trial participants were enrolled by age into subgroups of 18-55, 56-69 and 70-plus years, and around 150, 28 and 57 TCR-sequenced participants, respectively, were included in these subgroups. TCR sequencing covered 230 to 250 trial participants: 207 given two doses of AZD1222 and about 26 given two doses of MenACWY control vaccine. What the research found in general, with its limitations: In the small 56-69-year group, the increase in depth fell short of significance, most likely because of low power. After two AZD1222 doses, both the breadth and the depth of spike-specific TCRs were significantly higher than at day 0 and than in MenACWY recipients. Only five or six AZD1222 recipients were SARS-CoV-2 seropositive at baseline, limiting conclusions about previously exposed vaccinees. Because no day 14 peak-response samples were available, repertoires were characterized only after the peak T cell response. Reportedly, close to half of the unique spike-specific TCRs recognized epitopes lying outside the regions that are mutated in the B.1.351 and B.1.1.7 variants. Participants were mostly white British, with more females than males. The authors suggested clonal diversity may have been underestimated. Vaccine-associated CD4 TCRs spanned the whole spike protein, with dominant responses in regions 160-218 and 743-854.

This specimen's time point label, interpreted: baseline before first vaccination. Samples from vaccinated people were obtained from the UK trials COV001 and COV002, which included a single-blind randomized controlled phase 2/3 trial of AZD1222 (ChAdOx1 nCoV-19) in healthy adults. Trial participant PBMC samples were collected at day 0 and day 28 after the second dose for TCRbeta chain sequencing. Taken from the germline V gene, the CDR1 and CDR2 loops are SGHTA and FQGTGA. The CDR3 runs 16 residues from the cysteine to the phenylalanine. The entry retains the CDR3 DNA only, 48 bases that are in frame from base 1. V lost 5 bases and J lost 1 base; the stretch between them is 17 bases long. A note on this clone: It lacks a known antigen. Base quality data are lacking; no much larger clone is found one base away.

The CDR3 regions of human TCRbeta chains were subjected to immunosequencing. The study's own analysis went as follows. Repertoire TCRs were checked for matches against a reference library of SARS-CoV-2-specific TCRs that had been generated using the MIRA antigen-specificity platform. Breadth meant the fraction of unique TCRs that were SARS-CoV-2-associated, whereas depth meant the fraction of total T cells that were SARS-CoV-2-associated. Each spike-specific TCR was assigned to its reactive spike region and to a CD4 or CD8 class using the MIRA data. Log10-transformed breadth and depth values were compared by one-way ANOVA with Sidak's multiple comparisons tests. The table comes from immuneACCESS by way of TCRdb, which keeps in-frame sequences with V and J called. Part of the clones is missing from these tables; in studies checked, under half for an unresolved V gene and the rest for unknown reasons. That table is the source of V, J and clone size, and D and trimming were worked out from the DNA. This sample is represented by 180,000 or so clones; roughly 92% of them were singletons. Clones ranked in the top ten supply 0.64% of the sample.

The sequences come from peripheral blood, collected on day 0 of AZD1222 vaccination. The sequence was obtained from an adult in good health. The chain was built from TRBV7-3 and TRBJ1-1, with TRBD1 tentatively as D gene (6 bases match). The sequenced DNA is TGTGCCAGCAGCGCGACAGGCCGTCAAGGGAACACTGAAGCTTTCTTT. It is translated as CASSATGRQGNTEAFF.